Sequencing of this TCR beta chain was carried out in a study of blood T cell repertoires in COVID-19. TCRdb's table, derived via immunoSEQ multiplex PCR, lists solely in-frame clones and lacks some. The sample carries 300,000 to 400,000 clones, about nine tenths recorded once. Trimming cost V 7 bases and J 1 base; bases outside gene matches: 13. The CDR3 runs to 18 residues. CDR1 and CDR2 from the germline V gene are MRHNA and SNTAGT. Those enrolled in Seattle joined during active infection and were followed longitudinally afterward. The rearrangement joins TRBV6-4 to TRBJ2-6; 7 nucleotides agree with TRBD1. The sequence was obtained from a woman between 50 and 59 years old with COVID-19, enrolled during active disease. Sequencing used peripheral blood. The CDR3 protein is CASNTGRDRTSGANVLTF. CDR3 nucleotide sequence: TGTGCCAGCAACACCGGCCGGGACAGAACTTCTGGGGCCAACGTCCTGACTTTC.